These T cell receptor beta chains were read from a single sample in a study of T-cell reconstitution after alpha-beta-depleted transplantation in children. TCRdb fed the PCR reads into MiXCR, producing one record per CDR3 protein. In the table there are about 350,000 distinct CDR3 sequences, about 17% of which are singletons. The specimen was PBMCs, mostly from graft donor cells, collected 360 days after TCRalphabeta/CD19-depleted stem cell transplant. The receptors derive from a male patient aged 2 to 9 who had a stem cell transplant for acute lymphoblastic leukemia, so the T cells may come from the graft donor. CDR3s include the opening cysteine and the closing phenylalanine or tryptophan. D genes are given only for firm matches. Not all rows give a size; the values are once, few, many and, for expanded clones, a class.

>.|TRBV27|.|TRBJ2-2
CASSPLDNPGELFF
TGTGCCAGCAGCCCTTTAGACAATCCCGGGGAGCTGTTTTTT
>TRBD2|TRBV24-1|.|TRBJ2-3
CATSDARTSGDGDTQYF
TGTGCCACCAGTGATGCCCGGACTAGCGGGGATGGAGATACGCAGTATTTT
>TRBD2|TRBV6-2/TRBV6-3|.|TRBJ2-3
CASNRLAGGDTQYF
TGTGCCAGCAACAGGCTAGCGGGAGGTGATACGCAGTATTTT
>.|TRBV9|.|TRBJ2-2
CASSTGSSGTGELFF
TGTGCCAGCAGTACAGGGTCGTCGGGTACCGGGGAGCTGTTTTTT
>TRBD2|TRBV5-1|.|TRBJ2-7
CASSSLAGKDEQYF
TGCGCCAGCAGCTCCCTAGCGGGGAAGGACGAGCAGTACTTC
>TRBD1|TRBV11-2|many|TRBJ2-5
CASSLDRETQYF
TGTGCCAGCAGCTTGGACAGGGAGACCCAGTACTTC
>.|TRBV12-3/TRBV12-4|few|TRBJ2-5
CASSLAQGPETQYF
TGTGCCAGCAGTTTAGCCCAGGGTCCGGAGACCCAGTACTTC
>.|TRBV5-1|once|TRBJ2-4
CASSLAGEPAKNIQYF
TGCGCCAGCAGCTTGGCCGGGGAACCAGCCAAAAACATTCAGTACTTC
>.|TRBV11-2|few|TRBJ2-3
CASSLIQETDTQYF
TGTGCCAGCAGCTTAATCCAAGAGACAGATACGCAGTATTTT
>.|TRBV6-5|.|TRBJ2-3
CASSYPIALAVITDTQYF
TGTGCCAGCAGTTACCCCATAGCACTAGCAGTCATCACAGATACGCAGTATTTT
>.|TRBV5-1|few|TRBJ2-1
CASSLRQERDEQFF
TGCGCCAGCAGCTTGAGGCAGGAGAGAGATGAGCAGTTCTTC
>.|TRBV3-1|few|TRBJ1-2
CASSQRRGGYTF
TGTGCCAGCAGTCAGAGGCGCGGGGGCTACACCTTC
>TRBD1|TRBV29-1|.|TRBJ1-2
CSVPNEPGQGFGYTF
TGCAGCGTCCCCAACGAACCGGGACAGGGATTCGGCTACACCTTC
>.|TRBV29-1|few|TRBJ2-7
CSVGKDSPYEQYF
TGCAGCGTGGGGAAGGACAGCCCCTACGAGCAGTACTTC
>.|TRBV9|.|TRBJ2-3
CASSVDGMRTDTQYF
TGTGCCAGCAGCGTAGATGGTATGCGCACAGATACGCAGTATTTT
>.|TRBV25-1|.|TRBJ2-2
CASSSLSKVTGELFF
TGTGCCAGCAGTTCCCTCTCCAAGGTCACCGGGGAGCTGTTTTTT
>.|TRBV12-3/TRBV12-4|few|TRBJ1-1
CASSLDVGALLPEAFF
TGTGCCAGCAGTTTAGATGTGGGGGCCCTTCTGCCTGAAGCTTTCTTT
>.|TRBV5-1|.|TRBJ1-6
CASSSAENSPLHF
TGCGCCAGCAGCTCAGCAGAAAATTCACCCCTCCACTTT
>.|TRBV29-1|.|TRBJ2-3
CSVEVETDSRPGTDTQYF
TGCAGCGTTGAAGTTGAAACCGACAGTCGACCCGGGACAGATACGCAGTATTTT
>TRBD1|TRBV12-3/TRBV12-4|few|TRBJ2-5
CASSLGTGGAETQYF
TGTGCCAGCAGTTTAGGGACAGGGGGCGCGGAGACCCAGTACTTC
>.|TRBV10-3|few|TRBJ2-7
CATGDRLYEQYF
TGTGCCACCGGAGACAGGCTCTACGAGCAGTACTTC
>TRBD2|TRBV3-1|.|TRBJ2-1
CASSHERTSIHNEQFF
TGTGCCAGCAGCCACGAAAGGACTAGCATACACAATGAGCAGTTCTTC
>.|TRBV5-5|.|TRBJ2-7
CASSLELSGVWYEQYF
TGTGCCAGCAGCTTGGAGCTATCGGGGGTGTGGTACGAGCAGTACTTC
>.|TRBV6-1|.|TRBJ2-1
CASSEGPGLLMSSYNEQFF
TGTGCCAGCAGTGAAGGCCCGGGACTTCTAATGAGCTCCTACAATGAGCAGTTCTTC
>TRBD2|TRBV7-9|many|TRBJ2-1
CASSSSGRFINYEQFF
TGTGCCAGCAGCTCCAGCGGGAGGTTTATTAACTATGAGCAGTTCTTC
>TRBD2|TRBV20-1|few|TRBJ2-2
CSAREPTSGMNTGELFF
TGCAGTGCTAGAGAGCCGACTAGCGGAATGAACACCGGGGAGCTGTTTTTT
>.|TRBV29-1|.|TRBJ2-1
CSVMGGMSSYNEQFF
TGCAGCGTTATGGGCGGGATGAGCTCCTACAATGAGCAGTTCTTC
>TRBD2|TRBV25-1|.|TRBJ2-7
CASSKGTSGRSTAYEQYF
TGTGCCAGCTCGAAAGGGACTAGCGGGAGGTCTACGGCCTACGAGCAGTACTTC